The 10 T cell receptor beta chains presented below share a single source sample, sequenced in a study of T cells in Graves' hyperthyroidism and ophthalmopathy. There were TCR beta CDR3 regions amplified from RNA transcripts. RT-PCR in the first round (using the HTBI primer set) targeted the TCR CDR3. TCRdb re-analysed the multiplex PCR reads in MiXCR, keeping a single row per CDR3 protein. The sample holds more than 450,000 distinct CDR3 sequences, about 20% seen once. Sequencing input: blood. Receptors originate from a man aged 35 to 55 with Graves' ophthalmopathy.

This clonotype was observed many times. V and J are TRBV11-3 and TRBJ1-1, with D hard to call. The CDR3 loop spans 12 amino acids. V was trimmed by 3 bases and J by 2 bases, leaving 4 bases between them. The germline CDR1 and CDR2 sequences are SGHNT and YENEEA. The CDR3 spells CASSLDNTEAFF. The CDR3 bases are TGTGCCAGCAGCTTGGATAACACTGAAGCTTTCTTT.

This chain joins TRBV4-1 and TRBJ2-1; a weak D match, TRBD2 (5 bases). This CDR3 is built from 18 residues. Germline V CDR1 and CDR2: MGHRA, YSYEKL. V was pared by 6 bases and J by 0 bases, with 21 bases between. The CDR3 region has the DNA TGCGCCAGCAGTCGCGGTGTAGGGCGGGCCAGCTCCTACAATGAGCAGTTCTTC. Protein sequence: CASSRGVGRASSYNEQFF.

CDR3 bases: TGTGCCAGCAGTTACTCCAGGGTGAAGCCTAACTATGGCTACACCTTC. Its translation: CASSYSRVKPNYGYTF. The chain recombines TRBV6-5 with TRBJ1-2; a weak D match, TRBD1 (5 bases). The CDR3 has 16 residues. Trimming stripped 0 bases from V and 0 bases from J, with 11 bases between. Per germline, CDR1 MNHEY and CDR2 SVGAGI.

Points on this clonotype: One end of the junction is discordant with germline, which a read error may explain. The CDR3, as DNA: TGCGCCAGCAGCCCCCGCAGCGAGTACTACGAGCAGTACTTC. Its translation is CASSPRSEYYEQYF. The chain is built from TRBV7-2 and TRBJ2-7; D gene ambiguous. Germline V gene lookup returns CDR1 SGHTA and CDR2 FQGNSA. This CDR3 is built from 14 residues.

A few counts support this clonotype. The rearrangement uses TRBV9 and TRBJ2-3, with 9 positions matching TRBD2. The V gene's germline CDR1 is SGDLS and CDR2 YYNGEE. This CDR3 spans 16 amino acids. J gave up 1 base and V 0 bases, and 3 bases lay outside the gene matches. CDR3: CASSVDLAGGTDTQYF. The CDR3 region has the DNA TGTGCCAGCAGCGTAGACTTAGCGGGAGGCACAGATACGCAGTATTTT. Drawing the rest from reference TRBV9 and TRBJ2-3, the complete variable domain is DSGVTQTPKHLITATGQRVTLRCSPRSGDLSVYWYQQSLDQGLQFLIQYYNGEERAKGNILERFSAQQFPDLHSELNLSSLELGDSALYFCASSVDLAGGTDTQYFGPGTRLTVL.

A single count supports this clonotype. CDR3 sequence reads: CASRSQGQGANEQFF. The DNA of the CDR3 is TGTGCCAGCAGATCCCAGGGACAGGGGGCGAATGAGCAGTTCTTC. The rearrangement links TRBV28 to TRBJ2-1, with 12 bases lining up with TRBD1. Losses at the gene ends were 6 bases for V and 7 bases for J; bases not matched to a gene: 7. Looked up from germline, CDR1 is MDHEN and CDR2 is SYDVKM. The CDR3 has 15 amino acids.

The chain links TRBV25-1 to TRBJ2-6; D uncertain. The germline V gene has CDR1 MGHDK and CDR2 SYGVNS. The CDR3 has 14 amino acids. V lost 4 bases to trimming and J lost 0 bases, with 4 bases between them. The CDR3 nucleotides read TGTGCCAGCAGTGGCGCCTCTGGGGCCAACGTCCTGACTTTC. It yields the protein CASSGASGANVLTF. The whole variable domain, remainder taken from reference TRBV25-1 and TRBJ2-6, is EADIYQTPRYLVIGTGKKITLECSQTMGHDKMYWYQQDPGMELHLIHYSYGVNSTEKGDLSSESTVSRIRTEHFPLTLESARPSHTSQYLCASSGASGANVLTFGAGSRLTVL.

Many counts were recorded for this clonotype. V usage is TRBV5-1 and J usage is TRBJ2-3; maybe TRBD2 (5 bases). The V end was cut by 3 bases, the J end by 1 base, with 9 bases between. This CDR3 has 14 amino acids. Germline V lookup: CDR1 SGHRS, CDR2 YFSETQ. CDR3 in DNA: TGCGCCAGCAGCTGGAGCGGTGGCACAGATACGCAGTATTTT. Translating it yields CASSWSGGTDTQYF.

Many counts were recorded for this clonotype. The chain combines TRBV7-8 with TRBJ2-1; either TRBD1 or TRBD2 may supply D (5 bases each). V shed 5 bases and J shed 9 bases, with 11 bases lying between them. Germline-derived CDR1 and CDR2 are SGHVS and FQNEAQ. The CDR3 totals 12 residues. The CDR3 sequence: CASSPSGGEQFF. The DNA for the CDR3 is TGTGCCAGCAGCCCCTCTGGGGGTGAGCAGTTCTTC.

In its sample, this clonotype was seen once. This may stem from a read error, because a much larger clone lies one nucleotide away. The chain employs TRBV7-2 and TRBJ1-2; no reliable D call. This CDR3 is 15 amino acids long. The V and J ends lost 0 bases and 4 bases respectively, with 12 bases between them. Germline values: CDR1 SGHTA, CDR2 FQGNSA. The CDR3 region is CASSLASRESYGYTF. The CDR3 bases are TGTGCCAGCAGCTTAGCGTCAAGGGAGAGCTATGGCTACACCTTC.